This T cell receptor (beta chain) was captured in a study of T-cell memory formation after mild COVID-19. The wider study: TCR clustering was largely donor specific. General study findings and limits: The study found balanced CD4/CD8 in clones contracting day 15 to 85 and a CD4+ lean in later expanders. Some responding clones appeared in pre-infection memory, suggesting cross-reactive memory joined.

The germline V and J ends were trimmed by 2 bases and 4 bases, with 17 bases remaining between them. This CDR3 comprises 15 residues. CDR1 is DFQATT, CDR2 SNEGSKA, per germline (reference sequence). From 5'RACE with constant-segment primers came TCR alpha and TCR beta cDNA libraries that carried sample barcodes and UMIs. MiXCR, run by TCRdb on the 5' RACE reads, gives a single entry per CDR3 protein. This sample carries about 340,000 distinct CDR3 sequences, roughly 15% of them seen once, and the ten largest clones take 20% to 25%. This clonotype was observed a handful of times. The antigen is unknown.

This chain links TRBV20-1 with TRBJ1-1; D perhaps matches TRBD1 (5 bases). The sample was PBMCs or a T cell subset sorted from them (not recorded which). The sequence was obtained from a man between 18 and 29 years old who had mild COVID-19 (a few samples of this study predate the infection). Cell type and time point are not known. CDR3 residues: CSARPMTVGLTEAFF. CDR3 DNA: TGCAGTGCTAGACCGATGACAGTGGGGCTCACTGAAGCTTTCTTT.